This TCR beta chain stems from a study of blood T cell repertoires in COVID-19. Whole-study context: Sample material is recorded as cDNA or gDNA derived from T cells, B-cell-depleted T cells, or PBMCs.

Assay: immunoSEQ multiplex PCR; the TCRdb copy retains only in-frame clones and omits some. The sample records a few hundred thousand clones, roughly 80% being singletons. The CDR3 runs 16 residues. Germline values: CDR1 LGHDT, CDR2 YNNKEL (reference sequence). Trimming removed 1 base from V and 2 bases from J; junction bases left unmatched: 8. Exposed enrollees encountered a COVID-19 case at some point within 2 weeks before study entry. The sequenced sample consisted of PBMCs or T cells enriched from blood (not recorded which). The chain uses TRBV3-1 (or the pseudogene TRBV3-2) and TRBJ2-7, with TRBD2 matching over 7 bases. The origin of this receptor is a man in his forties who had been exposed to COVID-19. The CDR3 DNA follows: TGTGCCAGCAGCCAAGGGAGGGGACTACCTCCCTACGAGCAGTACTTC. Residues: CASSQGRGLPPYEQYF.